The clone carrying this T cell receptor (beta chain) was picked up many times. Its specificity is not known. This CDR3 has 16 residues. V lost 0 bases and J lost 7; bases outside the gene matches: 7. The V gene's germline CDR1 is SGHTA and CDR2 FQGNSA. MiXCR was run by TCRdb on the PCR reads, yielding one entry per CDR3 protein. The data show about 320,000 distinct CDR3 sequences, about a fifth seen once. The data were obtained in a study of molecular identifiers for immune sequencing clone quantification. Whole-study results and caveats: Spike-in Jurkat TCR RNA from a single cell reportedly registered among one million naive cells. Among effectors, clones above 20 RNA copies held over 98% of molecules; among naive cells, under 1%.

The sequencing input was naive CD8+ T cells from blood, with Jurkat cell RNA spiked in. Subset: FACS-sorted CD8+CD4-CCR7+CD45RA+ naive T cells. The clonotype originates from a human donor in good health. Some libraries in this study had Jurkat cell RNA spiked in. V gene TRBV7-2 combines with J gene TRBJ2-3; 10 bases align to TRBD2. The CDR3 loop is CASSLAGASGGYTQYF. DNA of the CDR3: TGTGCCAGCAGCTTAGCCGGGGCTAGCGGGGGTTATACGCAGTATTTT.